Shown below are 2 T cell receptor beta chains from a single sample sequenced in a study of beta chain features in type 1 diabetes. The study, taken as a whole, reports: Across all four CD4+ subsets, people with type 1 diabetes showed modestly shorter TCRB CDR3s.

The investigators reverse transcribed all of the isolated RNA, so they sequenced expressed TCRB transcripts. Sequencing used immunoSEQ multiplex PCR; TCRdb keeps in-frame clones, though not all of them. The sample lists around 40,000 clones, roughly 70% seen once, with about 2% in the top ten. No antigens are known for them. The sequenced sample consisted of Tregs from blood. The origin of the receptors is a woman in her late teens or twenties with type 1 diabetes.

DNA of the CDR3: TGCGCCAGCAGCCACCAAAACACCATATATTTT. Amino acids: CASSHQNTIYF. The rearrangement links TRBV4-3 to TRBJ1-3; D not resolved. This CDR3 contains 11 residues. Germline V lookup: CDR1 LGHNA, CDR2 YSLEER. V was clipped by 3 bases and J by 6 bases, with 3 bases between them.

This clone has only a few counts. This chain joins TRBV7-2 and TRBJ2-7; 7 nucleotides line up with TRBD2. CDR3 length equals 14 residues. Per the germline V gene, CDR1 is SGHTA and CDR2 is FQGNSA. The V segment lost 5 bases and the J segment 6 bases; nucleotides outside the gene matches: 10. In DNA, the CDR3 is TGTGCCAGCAGCCATGGGGGGGGTCCCTTCGAGCAGTACTTC. Its translation: CASSHGGGPFEQYF.